This T cell receptor beta chain was sequenced in a study of Graves' ophthalmopathy and Graves' hyperthyroidism. Study results and caveats: The model forecast ophthalmopathy progression, reaching roughly 71% sensitivity and 72% to 80% specificity. Most thyroid-expanded clonotypes exceeding 0.001 frequency were also found in blood.

Ophthalmopathy cases showed moderate-to-severe activity, scoring CAS ≥3 and NOSPECS ≥4, with duration under 3 months. The PBMCs were taken from around 10 ml of fresh peripheral blood. On this clonotype: Its target is not known.

CDR3 regions of TCR beta were amplified from RNA transcripts. Second-round multiplex PCR came after first-round RT-PCR with HTBI primers. In TCRdb, the multiplex PCR reads were re-called with MiXCR into one record per CDR3 protein. Of almost 750,000 distinct CDR3 sequences in the sample, around 40% were seen once. The V gene end was trimmed by 4 bases and the J gene end by 6 bases; junction bases not matched to a gene: 13. This CDR3 has 17 amino acids. Germline CDR1 MGHDK, CDR2 SYGVNS. The sequence derives from an adult man with Graves' ophthalmopathy. The material sequenced was peripheral blood. This rearrangement joins TRBV25-1 to TRBJ2-2; 8 positions agree with TRBD1. CDR3 residues: CASSARLRQGSAGELFF. The DNA of the CDR3 is TGTGCCAGCAGTGCTAGGCTCCGACAGGGGAGCGCCGGGGAGCTGTTTTTT. Using reference TRBV25-1 and TRBJ2-2 for the parts outside the CDR3, the full variable domain is EADIYQTPRYLVIGTGKKITLECSQTMGHDKMYWYQQDPGMELHLIHYSYGVNSTEKGDLSSESTVSRIRTEHFPLTLESARPSHTSQYLCASSARLRQGSAGELFFGEGSRLTVL.